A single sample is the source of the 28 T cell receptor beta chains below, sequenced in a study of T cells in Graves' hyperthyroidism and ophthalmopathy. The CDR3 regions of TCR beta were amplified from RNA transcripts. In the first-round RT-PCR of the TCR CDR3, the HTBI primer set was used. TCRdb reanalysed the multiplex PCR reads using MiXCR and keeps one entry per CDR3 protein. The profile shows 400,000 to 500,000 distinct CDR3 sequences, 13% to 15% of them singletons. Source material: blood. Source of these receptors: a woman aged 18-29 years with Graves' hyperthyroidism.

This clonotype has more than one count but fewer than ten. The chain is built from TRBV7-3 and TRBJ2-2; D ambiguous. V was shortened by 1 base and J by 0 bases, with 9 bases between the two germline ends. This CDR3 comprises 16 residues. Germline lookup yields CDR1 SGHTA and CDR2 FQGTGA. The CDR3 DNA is TGTGCCAGCAGCTTAAACCCCCCCTCGAACACCGGGGAGCTGTTTTTT. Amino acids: CASSLNPPSNTGELFF.

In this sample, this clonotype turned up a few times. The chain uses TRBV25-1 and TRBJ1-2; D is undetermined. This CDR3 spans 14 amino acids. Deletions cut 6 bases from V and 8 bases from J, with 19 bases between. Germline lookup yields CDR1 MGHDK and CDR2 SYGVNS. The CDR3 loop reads CASSERSRELGYTF. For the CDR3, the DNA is TGTGCCAGCAGCGAAAGGAGCCGAGAGCTCGGCTACACCTTC.

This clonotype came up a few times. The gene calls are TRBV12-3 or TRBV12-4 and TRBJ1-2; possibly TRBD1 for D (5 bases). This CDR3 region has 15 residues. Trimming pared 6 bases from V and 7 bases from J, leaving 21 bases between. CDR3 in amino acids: CASSSPLGGFTGYTF. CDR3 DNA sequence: TGTGCCAGCAGCTCCCCGCTCGGGGGGTTTACTGGCTACACCTTC.

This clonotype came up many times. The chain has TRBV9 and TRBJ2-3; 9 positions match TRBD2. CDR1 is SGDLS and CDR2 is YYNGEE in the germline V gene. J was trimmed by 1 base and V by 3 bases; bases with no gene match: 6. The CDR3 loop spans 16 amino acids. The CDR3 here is CASSAREREGTDTQYF. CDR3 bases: TGTGCCAGCAGCGCTCGCGAGCGGGAGGGCACAGATACGCAGTATTTT.

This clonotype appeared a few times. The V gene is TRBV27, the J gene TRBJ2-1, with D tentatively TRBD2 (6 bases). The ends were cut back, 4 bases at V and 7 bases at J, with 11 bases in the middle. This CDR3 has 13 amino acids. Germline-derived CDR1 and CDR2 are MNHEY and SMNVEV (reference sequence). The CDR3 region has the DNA TGTGCCAGCAGTTCCGCGGGATGGAATGAGCAGTTCTTC. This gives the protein CASSSAGWNEQFF.

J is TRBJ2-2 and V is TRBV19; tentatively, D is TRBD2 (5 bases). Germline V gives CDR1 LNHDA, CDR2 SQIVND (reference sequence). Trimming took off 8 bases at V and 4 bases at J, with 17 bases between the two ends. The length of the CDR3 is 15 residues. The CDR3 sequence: CASRLEGSGTGELFF. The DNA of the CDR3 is TGTGCCAGTCGCTTAGAGGGAAGCGGCACCGGGGAGCTGTTTTTT. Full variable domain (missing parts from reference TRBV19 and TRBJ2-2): DGGITQSPKYLFRKEGQNVTLSCEQNLNHDAMYWYRQDPGQGLRLIYYSQIVNDFQKGDIAEGYSVSREKKESFPLTVTSAQKNPTAFYLCASRLEGSGTGELFFGEGSRLTVL.

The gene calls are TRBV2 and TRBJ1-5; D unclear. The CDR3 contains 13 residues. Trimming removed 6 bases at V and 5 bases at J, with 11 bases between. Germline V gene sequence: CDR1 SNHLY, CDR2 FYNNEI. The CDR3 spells CASRDRWDQPQHF. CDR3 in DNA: TGTGCCAGCAGGGACCGCTGGGATCAGCCCCAGCATTTT.

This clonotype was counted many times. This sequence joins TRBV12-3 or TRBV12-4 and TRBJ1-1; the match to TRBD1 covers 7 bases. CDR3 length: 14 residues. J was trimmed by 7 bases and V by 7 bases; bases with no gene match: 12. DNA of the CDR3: TGTGCCAGCACCCAGGGGGGGGTGGTGAGTGAAGCTTTCTTT. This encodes CASTQGGVVSEAFF.

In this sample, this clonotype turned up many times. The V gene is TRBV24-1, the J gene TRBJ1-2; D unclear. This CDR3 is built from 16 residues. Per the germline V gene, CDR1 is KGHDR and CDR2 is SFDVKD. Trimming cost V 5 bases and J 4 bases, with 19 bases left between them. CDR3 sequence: CATSAGIPIGFYGYTF. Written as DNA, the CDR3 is TGTGCCACCAGTGCCGGGATACCCATCGGATTCTATGGCTACACCTTC.

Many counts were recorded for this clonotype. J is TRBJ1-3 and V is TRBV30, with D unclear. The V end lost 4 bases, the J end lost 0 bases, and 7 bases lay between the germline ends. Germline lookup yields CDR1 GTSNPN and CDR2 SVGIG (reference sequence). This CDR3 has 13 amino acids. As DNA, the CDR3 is TGTGCCTGGATCGGGAGCTCTGGAAACACCATATATTTT. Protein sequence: CAWIGSSGNTIYF.

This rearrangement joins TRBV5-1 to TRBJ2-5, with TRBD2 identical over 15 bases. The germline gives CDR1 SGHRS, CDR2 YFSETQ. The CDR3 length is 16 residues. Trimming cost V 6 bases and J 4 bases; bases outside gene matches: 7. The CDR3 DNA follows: TGCGCCAGCACCGGACTAGCGGGAGGGCCGGTAGAGACCCAGTACTTC. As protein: CASTGLAGGPVETQYF.

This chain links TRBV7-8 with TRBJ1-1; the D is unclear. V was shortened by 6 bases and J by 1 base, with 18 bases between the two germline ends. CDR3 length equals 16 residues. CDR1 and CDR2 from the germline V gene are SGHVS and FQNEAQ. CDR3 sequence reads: CASRPWSYESNTEAFF. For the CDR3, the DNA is TGTGCCAGCAGACCTTGGTCCTACGAATCGAACACTGAAGCTTTCTTT.

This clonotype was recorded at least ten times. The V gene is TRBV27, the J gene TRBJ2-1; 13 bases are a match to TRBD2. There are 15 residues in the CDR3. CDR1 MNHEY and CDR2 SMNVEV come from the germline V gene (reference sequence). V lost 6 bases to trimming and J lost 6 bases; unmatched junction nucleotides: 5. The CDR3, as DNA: TGTGCCAGCAGAACCGGGACTAGCGGGATCAATGAGCAGTTCTTC. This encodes CASRTGTSGINEQFF.

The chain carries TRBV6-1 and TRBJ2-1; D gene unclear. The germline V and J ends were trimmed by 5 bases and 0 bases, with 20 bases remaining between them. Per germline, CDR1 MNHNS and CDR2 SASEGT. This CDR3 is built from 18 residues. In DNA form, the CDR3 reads TGTGCCAGCAGTTTGGGCCCCCGATTACTAAGCTCCTACAATGAGCAGTTCTTC. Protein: CASSLGPRLLSSYNEQFF.

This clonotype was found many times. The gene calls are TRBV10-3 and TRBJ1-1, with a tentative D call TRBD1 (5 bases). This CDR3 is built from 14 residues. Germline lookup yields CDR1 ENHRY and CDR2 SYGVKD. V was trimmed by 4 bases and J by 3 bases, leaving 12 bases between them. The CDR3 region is CAISGSTEYTEAFF. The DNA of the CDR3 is TGTGCCATCAGTGGGTCGACAGAATACACTGAAGCTTTCTTT.

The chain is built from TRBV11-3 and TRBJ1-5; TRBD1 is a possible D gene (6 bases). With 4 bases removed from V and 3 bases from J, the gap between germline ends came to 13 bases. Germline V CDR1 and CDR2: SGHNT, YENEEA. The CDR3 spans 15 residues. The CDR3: CASSSGQLLNQPQHF. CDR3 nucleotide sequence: TGTGCCAGCAGCTCGGGACAACTCCTCAATCAGCCCCAGCATTTT.

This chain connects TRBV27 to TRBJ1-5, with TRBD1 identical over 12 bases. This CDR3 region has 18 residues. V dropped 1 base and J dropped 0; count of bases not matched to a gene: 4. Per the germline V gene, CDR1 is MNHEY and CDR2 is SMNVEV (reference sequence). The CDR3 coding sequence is TGTGCCAGCAGTTTATGGGGGACAGGGGGCCGTAGCAATCAGCCCCAGCATTTT. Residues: CASSLWGTGGRSNQPQHF.

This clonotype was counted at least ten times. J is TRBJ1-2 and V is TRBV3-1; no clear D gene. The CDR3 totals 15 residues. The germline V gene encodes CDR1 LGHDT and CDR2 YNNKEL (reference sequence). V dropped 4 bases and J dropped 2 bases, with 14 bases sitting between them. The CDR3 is CASSPPGSKNYGYTF. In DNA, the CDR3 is TGTGCCAGCAGCCCCCCCGGGAGCAAGAACTATGGCTACACCTTC.

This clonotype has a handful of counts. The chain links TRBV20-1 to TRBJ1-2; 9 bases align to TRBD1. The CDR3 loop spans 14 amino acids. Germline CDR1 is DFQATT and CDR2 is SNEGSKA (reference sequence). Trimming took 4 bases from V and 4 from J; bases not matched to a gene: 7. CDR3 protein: CSATQQGAVYGYTF. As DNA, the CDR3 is TGCAGTGCTACGCAACAGGGGGCAGTCTATGGCTACACCTTC.

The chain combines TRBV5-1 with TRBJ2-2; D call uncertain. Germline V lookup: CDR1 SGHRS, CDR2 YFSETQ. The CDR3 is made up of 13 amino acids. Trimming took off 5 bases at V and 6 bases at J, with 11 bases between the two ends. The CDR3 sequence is CASSSDTAGELFF. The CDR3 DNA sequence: TGCGCCAGCAGTTCCGACACGGCCGGGGAGCTGTTTTTT. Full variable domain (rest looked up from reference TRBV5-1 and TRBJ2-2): KAGVTQTPRYLIKTRGQQVTLSCSPISGHRSVSWYQQTPGQGLQFLFEYFSETQRNKGNFPGRFSGRQFSNSRSEMNVSTLELGDSALYLCASSSDTAGELFFGEGSRLTVL.

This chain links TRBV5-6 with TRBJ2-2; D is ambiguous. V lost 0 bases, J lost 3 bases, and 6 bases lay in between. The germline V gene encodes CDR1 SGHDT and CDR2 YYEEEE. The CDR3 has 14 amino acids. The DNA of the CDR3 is TGTGCCAGCAGCTTGGTTCCTTACACCGGGGAGCTGTTTTTT. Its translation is CASSLVPYTGELFF.

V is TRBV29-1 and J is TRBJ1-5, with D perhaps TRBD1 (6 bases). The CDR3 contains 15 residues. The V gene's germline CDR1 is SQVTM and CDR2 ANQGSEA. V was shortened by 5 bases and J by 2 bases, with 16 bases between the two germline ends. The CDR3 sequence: CSVTTGTTGNQPQHF. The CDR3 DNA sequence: TGCAGCGTTACTACCGGGACAACGGGCAATCAGCCCCAGCATTTT.

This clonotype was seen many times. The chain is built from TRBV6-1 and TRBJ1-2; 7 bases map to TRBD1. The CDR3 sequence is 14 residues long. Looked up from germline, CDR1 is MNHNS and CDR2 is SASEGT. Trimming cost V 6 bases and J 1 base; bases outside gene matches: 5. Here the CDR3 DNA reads TGTGCCAGCAGGCTCAGGGGGGATAACTATGGCTACACCTTC. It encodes CASRLRGDNYGYTF.

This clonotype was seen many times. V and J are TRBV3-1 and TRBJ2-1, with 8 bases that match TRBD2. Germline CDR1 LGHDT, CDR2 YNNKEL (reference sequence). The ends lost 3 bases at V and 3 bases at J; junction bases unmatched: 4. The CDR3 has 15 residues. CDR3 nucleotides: TGTGCCAGCAGCCACCTTAGCGGGGTCTACAATGAGCAGTTCTTC. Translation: CASSHLSGVYNEQFF.

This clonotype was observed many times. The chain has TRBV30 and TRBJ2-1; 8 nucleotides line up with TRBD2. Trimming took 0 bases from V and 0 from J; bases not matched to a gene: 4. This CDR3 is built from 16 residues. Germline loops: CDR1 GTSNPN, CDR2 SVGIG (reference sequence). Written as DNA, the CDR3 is TGTGCCTGGAGTGTAGGACTAGCCAGCTCCTACAATGAGCAGTTCTTC. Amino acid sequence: CAWSVGLASSYNEQFF.

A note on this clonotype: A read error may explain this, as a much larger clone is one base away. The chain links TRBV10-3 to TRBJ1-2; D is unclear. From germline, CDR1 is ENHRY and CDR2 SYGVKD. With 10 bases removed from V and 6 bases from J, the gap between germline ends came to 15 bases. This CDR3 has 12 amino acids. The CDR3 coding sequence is TGTGCCAGCAACGCAGACAACCATGGCTACACCTTC. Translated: CASNADNHGYTF.

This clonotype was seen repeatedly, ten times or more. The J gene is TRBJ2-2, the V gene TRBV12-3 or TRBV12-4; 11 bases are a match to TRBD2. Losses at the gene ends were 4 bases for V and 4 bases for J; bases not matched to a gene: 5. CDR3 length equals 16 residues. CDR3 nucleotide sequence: TGTGCCAGCAGTTCCCAAGGACTAGCGGGCACCGGGGAGCTGTTTTTT. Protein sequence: CASSSQGLAGTGELFF.

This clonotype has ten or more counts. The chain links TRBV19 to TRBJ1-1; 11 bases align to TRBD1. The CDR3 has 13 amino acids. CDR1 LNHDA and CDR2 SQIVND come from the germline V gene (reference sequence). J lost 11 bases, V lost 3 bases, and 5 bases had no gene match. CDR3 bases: TGTGCCAGTAGTATGGGGACAGGGGGAGAGGCTTTCTTT. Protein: CASSMGTGGEAFF.